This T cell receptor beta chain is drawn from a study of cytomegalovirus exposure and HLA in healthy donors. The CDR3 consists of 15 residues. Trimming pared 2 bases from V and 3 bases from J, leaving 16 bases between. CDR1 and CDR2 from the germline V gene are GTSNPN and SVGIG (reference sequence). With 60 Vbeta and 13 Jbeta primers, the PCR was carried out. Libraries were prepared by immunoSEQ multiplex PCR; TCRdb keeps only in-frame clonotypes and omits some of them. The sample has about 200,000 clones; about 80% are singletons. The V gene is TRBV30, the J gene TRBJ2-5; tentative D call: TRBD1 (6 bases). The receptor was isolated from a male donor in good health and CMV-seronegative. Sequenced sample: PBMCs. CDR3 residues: CAWSRLQGYEETQYF. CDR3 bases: TGTGCCTGGAGTCGTCTACAGGGCTACGAAGAGACCCAGTACTTC.